This T cell receptor beta chain was recorded in a study of blood T cell repertoires in COVID-19. About the research overall: Acute and convalescent COVID-19 specimens originated in the United States, Italy and Spain. PBMCs, B-cell-depleted T cells, or T cells were the source of the cDNA or gDNA that made up the material.

Study processing details: From reference gene primer amplification, estimates of nucleated cell counts were derived. Libraries were prepared by immunoSEQ multiplex PCR; TCRdb keeps only in-frame clonotypes and omits some of them. D and trimming come from the DNA, and the V and J calls and clone size come from that table. The data show about 150,000 clones, 80% to 90% seen once. V was cut by 1 base and J by 5 bases, with 11 bases left in between. Germline V CDR1 and CDR2: SGHTA, FQGNSA. The CDR3 contains 14 residues. Sequences were obtained from peripheral blood. This sequence was found in a man between 60 and 75 years old with active or convalescent COVID-19. The chain has TRBV7-2 and TRBJ1-1; D remains unclear. CDR3 region: CASSLGSRLTEAFF. The CDR3 nucleotides are TGTGCCAGCAGCTTAGGATCGCGGTTAACTGAAGCTTTCTTT.